A single sample is the source of the 14 T cell receptor beta chains below, sequenced in a study of beta chain features in type 1 diabetes. Since all of the isolated RNA was reverse transcribed, expressed TCRB transcripts were what got sequenced. Libraries were prepared by immunoSEQ multiplex PCR; TCRdb keeps only in-frame clonotypes and omits some of them. The sample shows just over 450,000 clones, approximately 31% of them seen only once. What was sequenced was naive CD4+ T cells from blood. The receptors derive from a man aged 18 to 29 in good health.

This clone has a handful of counts. V is TRBV23-1 and J is TRBJ1-4; D is uncertain. TRBV23-1 is reported as an ORF; its role is uncertain. The CDR3 has 17 residues. The V and J ends lost 8 bases and 4 bases respectively, with 23 bases between them. CDR3 amino acids: CASAYLGQPECNEKLFF. The CDR3, as DNA: TGCGCCAGCGCCTACCTGGGTCAGCCCGAATGTAATGAAAAACTGTTTTTT.

This chain links TRBV7-3 with TRBJ2-2; no firm D call. The CDR3 has 18 residues. The germline V gene encodes CDR1 SGHTA and CDR2 FQGTGA. Trimming left V 5 bases short and J 4 bases short, with 23 bases between. The DNA of the CDR3 is TGTGCCAGCAGCCCCCGGGTGGCGGCTACTCGAGGCACCGGGGAGCTGTTTTTT. As protein: CASSPRVAATRGTGELFF.

This clone was seen only a few times. The V and J genes are TRBV2 and TRBJ2-3; D may be TRBD1 (5 bases). V gave up 6 bases and J gave up 2 bases, with 18 bases separating them. Per germline, CDR1 SNHLY and CDR2 FYNNEI. CDR3 size: 16 residues. CDR3 protein: CASRSSQGPYTDTQYF. The CDR3, as DNA: TGTGCCAGCAGGAGCTCTCAGGGCCCTTACACAGATACGCAGTATTTT.

The gene calls are TRBV4-1 and TRBJ2-1; the match to TRBD2 covers 10 bases. V shed 5 bases and J 13 bases; nucleotides not matched to a gene: 11. CDR1 is MGHRA, CDR2 YSYEKL, per germline. This CDR3 is 14 amino acids long. CDR3 protein: CASSGLADVITQFF. CDR3 in DNA: TGCGCCAGCAGCGGACTAGCGGACGTTATAACCCAGTTCTTC.

This clone was picked up a small number of times. Other DNA sequences of this sample code for an identical CDR3. The chain carries TRBV29-1 and TRBJ2-5; D call uncertain. CDR1 and CDR2 (germline): SQVTM, ANQGSEA. Deletions cut 4 bases from V and 1 base from J, with 7 bases between. The CDR3 consists of 12 residues. CDR3 protein: CSVVGIQETQYF. CDR3 in DNA: TGCAGCGTTGTAGGGATCCAAGAGACCCAGTACTTC.

This clone was seen a handful of times. The chain has TRBV7-2 and TRBJ2-6; D call uncertain. V lost 4 bases, J lost 4 bases, and 5 bases lay in between. Germline CDR1 and CDR2: SGHTA and FQGNSA. The CDR3 has 13 residues. In DNA form, the CDR3 reads TGTGCCAGCAGCTCGGTCGGGGCCAACGTCCTGACTTTC. It specifies CASSSVGANVLTF.

The V gene is TRBV30, the J gene TRBJ1-4; maybe TRBD1 (6 bases). Germline lookup yields CDR1 GTSNPN and CDR2 SVGIG (reference sequence). Trimming took 3 bases from V and 7 from J, leaving 15 bases between them. The CDR3 has 14 residues. This chain's CDR3 is CAWRPHRASEKLFF. The CDR3 bases are TGTGCCTGGAGGCCTCACAGGGCGAGTGAAAAACTGTTTTTT. Supplemented by reference TRBV30 and TRBJ1-4, the full variable domain reads SQTIHQWPATLVQPVGSPLSLECTVEGTSNPNLYWYRQAAGRGLQLLFYSVGIGQISSEVPQNLSASRPQDRQFILSSKKLLLSDSGFYLCAWRPHRASEKLFFGSGTQLSVL.

This clone was counted a few times. V and J are TRBV7-6 and TRBJ1-4; D possibly corresponds to TRBD1 (6 bases). Trimming pared 1 base from V and 6 bases from J, leaving 15 bases between. Germline CDR1 and CDR2: SGHVS and FNYEAQ. The length of the CDR3 is 16 residues. The CDR3, as DNA: TGTGCCAGCAGCTTAGACCGGGGCCACAGGGATGAAAAACTGTTTTTT. It encodes CASSLDRGHRDEKLFF.

This clone was detected a few times. The chain combines TRBV29-1 with TRBJ1-1; D gene unclear. V was cut by 7 bases and J by 5 bases, with 8 bases left in between. This CDR3 is built from 10 residues. Germline V gene data show CDR1 as SQVTM and CDR2 as ANQGSEA. CDR3 protein: CSASTTEAFF. The CDR3 region has the DNA TGCAGCGCTAGTACGACTGAAGCTTTCTTT.

The gene calls are TRBV28 and TRBJ2-2, with 11 bases that match TRBD1. This CDR3 region has 14 residues. Germline CDR1 reads MDHEN; CDR2 reads SYDVKM. After removal of 8 bases from V and 7 bases from J, the junction contained 6 bases not matched to a gene. CDR3 coding DNA: TGTGCCAGCCACGGACAGGGGGCAATCGGGGAGCTGTTTTTT. It is translated as CASHGQGAIGELFF.

V gene TRBV7-9 combines with J gene TRBJ2-1; the D is unclear. The CDR3 extends over 13 amino acids. CDR1 is SEHNR and CDR2 is FQNEAQ in the germline V gene (reference sequence). Trimming stripped 1 base from V and 7 bases from J, with 8 bases between. CDR3 bases: TGTGCCAGCAGCTTAGTTCGGGCGAATGAGCAGTTCTTC. Translating gives CASSLVRANEQFF.

The sample holds a few counts of this clone. The CDR3 coding sequence is TGTGCCTGGAACCCCGGGAGGGCCTTTCCGCTCTACAATGAGCAGTTCTTC. It specifies CAWNPGRAFPLYNEQFF. V usage is TRBV30 and J usage is TRBJ2-1; 8 positions agree with TRBD2. CDR1 and CDR2 (germline): GTSNPN, SVGIG (reference sequence). This CDR3 contains 17 residues. V lost 4 bases, J lost 3 bases, and 14 bases stayed unmatched.

This clone has more than one count but fewer than ten. The rearrangement uses TRBV7-9 and TRBJ2-1; the D is unclear. Germline CDR1 SEHNR, CDR2 FQNEAQ (reference sequence). The CDR3 consists of 9 residues. Trimming took off 8 bases at V and 10 bases at J, with 6 bases between the two ends. The CDR3 loop reads CASLPEQFF. The CDR3, as DNA: TGTGCCAGCCTGCCGGAGCAGTTCTTC.

The chain uses TRBV7-2 and TRBJ1-3; 7 bases line up with TRBD1. The trim removed 5 bases at V and 7 bases at J, leaving 11 bases unmatched. Germline lookup yields CDR1 SGHTA and CDR2 FQGNSA. The CDR3 is 15 amino acids. CDR3 bases: TGTGCCAGCAGCCTCCGGACAGGCGTTGGGAACACCATATATTTT. It yields the protein CASSLRTGVGNTIYF.